This T cell receptor (beta chain) originates from a study of blood T cell repertoires in COVID-19. The CDR3 has 15 residues. Germline-derived CDR1 and CDR2 are MNHEY and SVGAGI. Trimming stripped 2 bases from V and 2 bases from J, with 11 bases between. Original data processing: Estimated nucleated cell counts came from reference gene primer amplification. Using immunoSEQ multiplex PCR, the repertoire was profiled, and TCRdb retains in-frame clones only, with some absent. Clonal size and the V and J genes are those of that table, whereas D and trimming came from the DNA. The sample records about 190,000 clones, 78% being singletons.

Source material: PBMCs or T cells enriched from blood (not recorded which). The clonotype comes from a woman between 45 and 60 years old who had recovered from COVID-19. This chain links TRBV6-5 with TRBJ2-3, with a weak D call TRBD2 (5 bases). The CDR3 here is CASSYKTTSTDTQYF. The CDR3 nucleotides read TGTGCCAGCAGTTACAAGACTACTTCCACAGATACGCAGTATTTT.